Below, 18 T cell receptor beta chains from the same sample are listed, as sequenced in a study of blood T cell repertoires in COVID-19. Only in-frame clones appear in the TCRdb table, and some are missing; sequencing was by immunoSEQ multiplex PCR. The table lists more than 120,000 clones, 75% to 90% of them singletons. The sample was peripheral blood. These receptors came from a man in his fifties who had recovered from COVID-19.

The table lists this clone with a count of one. The V and J genes are TRBV9 and TRBJ1-1; tentatively, D is TRBD1 (5 bases). CDR1 is SGDLS, CDR2 YYNGEE, per germline. This CDR3 is built from 15 residues. V lost 0 bases, J lost 2 bases, and 11 bases lay in between. The CDR3 DNA reads as TGTGCCAGCAGCGTAGAGGGGACTCCAAACACTGAAGCTTTCTTT. This translates into CASSVEGTPNTEAFF.

This sequence joins TRBV7-9 and TRBJ2-5, with TRBD1 identical over 10 bases. Germline V gene data show CDR1 as SEHNR and CDR2 as FQNEAQ (reference sequence). The CDR3 length is 16 residues. The junction had 6 bases not matched to a gene; V was cut back by 2 bases and J by 3 bases. The CDR3 coding sequence is TGTGCCAGCAGCTTACCCGCCGGGACAGGGGAAGAGACCCAGTACTTC. It translates to CASSLPAGTGEETQYF. The entire variable domain, with the rest obtained from reference TRBV7-9 and TRBJ2-5, is as follows: DTGVSQNPRHKITKRGQNVTFRCDPISEHNRLYWYRQTLGQGPEFLTYFQNEAQLEKSRLLSDRFSAERPKGSFSTLEIQRTEQGDSAMYLCASSLPAGTGEETQYFGPGTRLLVL.

V gene TRBV19 combines with J gene TRBJ1-2; D is possibly TRBD1 (5 bases). This CDR3 has 14 residues. Trimming left V 7 bases short and J 4 bases short, with 16 bases between. The germline CDR1 and CDR2 sequences are LNHDA and SQIVND (reference sequence). The CDR3 reads CASTFSMGLYGYTF. For the CDR3, the DNA is TGTGCCAGTACCTTTTCTATGGGGCTCTATGGCTACACCTTC.

The chain uses TRBV5-1 and TRBJ2-3, with no clear D. V was clipped by 4 bases and J by 1 base, with 13 bases between them. The CDR3 is 15 residues long. CDR1 SGHRS and CDR2 YFSETQ come from the germline V gene. The CDR3 here is CASSKATQGTDTQYF. In DNA form, the CDR3 reads TGCGCCAGCAGCAAAGCAACCCAGGGCACAGATACGCAGTATTTT.

V is TRBV4-3 and J is TRBJ2-7; D is perhaps TRBD1 (5 bases). The V and J ends lost 1 base and 0 bases respectively, with 10 bases between them. In germline, CDR1 is LGHNA, CDR2 YSLEER. This CDR3 has 15 amino acids. CDR3 residues: CASSQAGSASYEQYF. In DNA form, the CDR3 reads TGCGCCAGCAGCCAAGCAGGGTCAGCCTCCTACGAGCAGTACTTC.

The rearrangement joins TRBV6-2 or TRBV6-3 to TRBJ2-1; possibly TRBD1 for D (5 bases). Trimming took off 6 bases at V and 2 bases at J, with 17 bases between the two ends. This CDR3 region has 16 residues. The germline V gene encodes CDR1 MNHEY and CDR2 SVGEGT. The CDR3 region is CASSDSGTGPYNEQFF. The CDR3 region has the DNA TGTGCCAGCAGCGACTCAGGAACAGGCCCCTACAATGAGCAGTTCTTC.

This chain joins TRBV5-8 and TRBJ1-5; TRBD1 matches 8 bases. This CDR3 is built from 14 residues. The V gene end was trimmed by 4 bases and the J gene end by 4 bases; junction bases not matched to a gene: 4. CDR1 is SGHTS and CDR2 is YDEGEE in the germline V gene. The DNA of the CDR3 is TGTGCCAGCAGCGTGAACAGGGGGAATCAGCCCCAGCATTTT. This codes for CASSVNRGNQPQHF. Variable domain in full (rest from reference TRBV5-8 and TRBJ1-5): EAGVTQSPTHLIKTRGQQATLRCSPISGHTSVYWYQQALGLGLQFLLWYDEGEERNRGNFPPRFSGRQFPNYSSELNVNALELEDSALYLCASSVNRGNQPQHFGDGTRLSIL.

The gene calls are TRBV5-6 and TRBJ2-5, with 9 bases that match TRBD2. V shed 0 bases and J 5 bases; nucleotides not matched to a gene: 2. The CDR3 consists of 14 residues. CDR1 and CDR2 from the germline V gene are SGHDT and YYEEEE. In DNA, the CDR3 is TGTGCCAGCAGCTTGGCCAGCGGGGGGGAGACCCAGTACTTC. Amino acid sequence: CASSLASGGETQYF.

The V and J genes are TRBV5-1 and TRBJ1-3, with D possibly being TRBD1 (6 bases). Trimming removed 6 bases at V and 0 bases at J, with 13 bases between. The CDR3 length is 15 residues. CDR1 is SGHRS, CDR2 YFSETQ, per germline. CDR3 loop: CASKTGQLSGNTIYF. The CDR3 DNA reads TGCGCCAGCAAGACGGGACAACTCTCTGGAAACACCATATATTTT.

The rearrangement links TRBV3-1 (or the pseudogene TRBV3-2) to TRBJ1-2; the match to TRBD1 covers 9 bases. Unmatched junction bases numbered 5, after V lost 6 bases and J lost 6 bases. The germline CDR1 and CDR2 sequences are LGHDT and YNNKEL (reference sequence). CDR3 length equals 13 residues. As DNA, the CDR3 is TGTGCCAGCAGACGGGGACAGGGTGATGGCTACACCTTC. Translation: CASRRGQGDGYTF.

Here the CDR3 reads CASSILVEAAGELFF. The DNA for the CDR3 is TGCGCCAGCAGTATTCTTGTTGAGGCCGCCGGGGAGCTGTTTTTT. The chain joins TRBV5-1 to TRBJ2-2, with D unresolved. Between the trimmed V and J ends, which lost 5 bases and 6 bases, there was a span of 17 bases. The germline V gene has CDR1 SGHRS and CDR2 YFSETQ. CDR3 length equals 15 residues.

The chain couples TRBV6-5 to TRBJ1-6; the match to TRBD1 covers 7 bases. CDR1 is MNHEY, CDR2 SVGAGI, per germline. There are 15 residues in the CDR3. J lost 10 bases, V lost 6 bases, and 12 bases had no gene match. CDR3: CASSNDRTGPSPLHF. In DNA form, the CDR3 reads TGTGCCAGCAGCAACGATCGGACAGGCCCGTCACCCCTCCACTTT.

This sequence joins TRBV7-3 and TRBJ2-5, with 14 bases aligning to TRBD2. CDR1 is SGHTA, CDR2 FQGTGA, per germline. The ends lost 5 bases at V and 5 bases at J; junction bases unmatched: 10. The CDR3 has 17 amino acids. CDR3 residues: CASSPRGTSGGGETQYF. As DNA, the CDR3 is TGTGCCAGCAGCCCACGCGGGACTAGCGGGGGCGGGGAGACCCAGTACTTC.

The J gene is TRBJ1-1, the V gene TRBV7-2, with D maybe TRBD1 (6 bases). CDR3 length equals 14 residues. V lost 0 bases to trimming and J lost 5 bases, with 10 bases between them. The germline CDR1 and CDR2 sequences are SGHTA and FQGNSA. This chain's CDR3 is CASSLAQGWTEAFF. CDR3 nucleotide sequence: TGTGCCAGCAGCTTAGCACAGGGCTGGACTGAAGCTTTCTTT.

This rearrangement joins TRBV4-2 to TRBJ2-3; 8 bases fit TRBD2. V shed 0 bases, J shed 2 bases, and the junction held 10 bases outside the gene matches. The CDR3 spans 18 residues. Germline V lookup: CDR1 LGHNA, CDR2 YNFKEQ. The CDR3 here is CASSQDLPRGGNTDTQYF. The DNA for the CDR3 is TGTGCCAGCAGCCAAGATCTACCCCGGGGGGGAAACACAGATACGCAGTATTTT.

V and J are TRBV5-6 and TRBJ2-1; no firm D call. Per the germline V gene, CDR1 is SGHDT and CDR2 is YYEEEE. V lost 1 base and J 0 bases, leaving 8 bases between the germline ends. CDR3 size: 15 residues. Here the CDR3 reads CASSLNFGSYNEQFF. In DNA, the CDR3 is TGTGCCAGCAGCTTGAACTTCGGCTCCTACAATGAGCAGTTCTTC.

The sample holds a few counts of this clone. This rearrangement joins TRBV27 to TRBJ1-2, with 7 bases identical to TRBD1. Germline loops: CDR1 MNHEY, CDR2 SMNVEV (reference sequence). After removal of 2 bases from V and 7 bases from J, the junction contained 7 bases not matched to a gene. The CDR3 runs to 14 residues. The CDR3 nucleotides are TGTGCCAGCAGTTTAAGACAGGGCTATTCTGGCTACACCTTC. As protein: CASSLRQGYSGYTF.

The chain has TRBV2 and TRBJ2-1; 8 bases line up with TRBD2. Germline V gives CDR1 SNHLY, CDR2 FYNNEI. There are 20 residues in the CDR3. Unmatched junction bases numbered 26, after V lost 9 bases and J lost 4 bases. CDR3: CARSYEAAGARRYGYNEQFF. In nucleotides, the CDR3 is TGTGCCAGAAGTTACGAGGCAGCGGGGGCAAGGCGCTATGGGTACAATGAGCAGTTCTTC. Complete variable domain (other parts from reference TRBV2 and TRBJ2-1): EPEVTQTPSHQVTQMGQEVILRCVPISNHLYFYWYRQILGQKVEFLVSFYNNEISEKSEIFDDQFSVERPDGSNFTLKIRSTKLEDSAMYFCARSYEAAGARRYGYNEQFFGPGTRLTVL.